These 14 T cell receptor beta chains share one sample of origin, sequenced in a study of OX40 agonist ivuxolimab in advanced cancers. Produced via immunoSEQ multiplex PCR; TCRdb's table is partial and in-frame only. The sample lists fewer than 55,000 clones, approximately 88% occurring once. The input for sequencing was CD4+ or CD8+ T cells sorted from blood, taken in a trial of the OX40 agonist ivuxolimab. All receptors come from an adult with an advanced solid tumor such as melanoma, head and neck, liver or kidney cancer.

Written as DNA, the CDR3 is TGTGCCAGCAACGCTTTCCGGGACAGGAGTAACTATGGCTACACCTTC. Translating it yields CASNAFRDRSNYGYTF. The chain uses TRBV9 and TRBJ1-2; 8 bases fit TRBD1. The length of the CDR3 is 16 residues. Germline values: CDR1 SGDLS, CDR2 YYNGEE. V lost 6 bases to trimming and J lost 1 base; unmatched junction nucleotides: 11.

The chain recombines TRBV5-4 with TRBJ2-1; 7 bases are shared with TRBD1. Per the germline V gene, CDR1 is SGHNT and CDR2 is YYREEE (reference sequence). Germline trimming cut 4 bases from V and 7 bases from J; bases unmatched to any gene: 5. This CDR3 spans 13 amino acids. This CDR3 is CASSRDRSNEQFF. The DNA of the CDR3 is TGTGCCAGCAGCAGGGACAGATCGAATGAGCAGTTCTTC.

This clone was seen once. This CDR3 is CASSNTYQETQYF. The CDR3 region has the DNA TGTGCCAGCAGCAACACCTACCAAGAGACCCAGTACTTC. This rearrangement joins TRBV7-3 to TRBJ2-5; D is unresolved. Trimming cost V 5 bases and J 0 bases, with 7 bases left between them. This CDR3 comprises 13 residues. Germline V CDR1 and CDR2: SGHTA, FQGTGA.

J is TRBJ2-7 and V is TRBV7-9, with no clear D. The V end lost 5 bases, the J end lost 1 base, and 9 bases lay between the germline ends. The V gene's germline CDR1 is SEHNR and CDR2 FQNEAQ (reference sequence). CDR3 length: 13 residues. In DNA, the CDR3 is TGTGCCAGCAGCCCCCCTGAGTCCTACGAGCAGTACTTC. Protein sequence: CASSPPESYEQYF.

The chain is built from TRBV4-3 and TRBJ1-1; no definite D call. CDR3 length equals 14 residues. CDR1 is LGHNA and CDR2 is YSLEER in the germline V gene. The V gene lost 3 bases and the J gene lost 1 base, with 9 bases spanning the gap. CDR3 in DNA: TGCGCCAGCAGCCATCTCAGACAGAACACTGAAGCTTTCTTT. The encoded protein is CASSHLRQNTEAFF.

Only one count was recorded for this clone. J is TRBJ1-1 and V is TRBV19; 12 bases map to TRBD1. Germline CDR1 LNHDA, CDR2 SQIVND (reference sequence). The ends lost 4 bases at V and 1 base at J; junction bases unmatched: 4. The CDR3 contains 16 residues. In nucleotides, the CDR3 is TGTGCCAGTAGTAGGGGGGACAGGGGGCGGAACACTGAAGCTTTCTTT. Translated, it gives CASSRGDRGRNTEAFF. Looking up the rest from reference TRBV19 and TRBJ1-1 gives the full variable domain: DGGITQSPKYLFRKEGQNVTLSCEQNLNHDAMYWYRQDPGQGLRLIYYSQIVNDFQKGDIAEGYSVSREKKESFPLTVTSAQKNPTAFYLCASSRGDRGRNTEAFFGQGTRLTVV.

The chain couples TRBV4-3 to TRBJ1-1; 7 bases line up with TRBD1. Germline V gene sequence: CDR1 LGHNA, CDR2 YSLEER. Trimming removed 4 bases from V and 5 bases from J; junction bases left unmatched: 4. CDR3 size: 13 residues. The CDR3 region has the DNA TGCGCCAGCAGCCGACAGGGAGGAACTGAAGCTTTCTTT. Translation gives CASSRQGGTEAFF.

The gene calls are TRBV2 and TRBJ1-4; D remains unclear. The V and J ends lost 4 bases and 4 bases respectively, with 7 bases between them. The germline V gene has CDR1 SNHLY and CDR2 FYNNEI. CDR3 length: 13 amino acids. The CDR3 DNA reads TGTGCCAGCAGTGGGACCGGTAATGAAAAACTGTTTTTT. It encodes CASSGTGNEKLFF. Drawing the rest from reference TRBV2 and TRBJ1-4, the complete variable domain is EPEVTQTPSHQVTQMGQEVILRCVPISNHLYFYWYRQILGQKVEFLVSFYNNEISEKSEIFDDQFSVERPDGSNFTLKIRSTKLEDSAMYFCASSGTGNEKLFFGSGTQLSVL.

This clone was seen a single time. The chain recombines TRBV9 with TRBJ2-1; possible D gene TRBD2, 6 bases. V was shortened by 3 bases and J by 12 bases, with 28 bases between the two germline ends. The CDR3 length is 17 residues. Germline V lookup: CDR1 SGDLS, CDR2 YYNGEE. The CDR3 DNA reads as TGTGCCAGCAGCGCGGCCGGGACTCTTTCGAGAGCGAACGGGCAGTTCTTC. It yields the protein CASSAAGTLSRANGQFF.

This rearrangement joins TRBV2 to TRBJ1-2; a weak D match, TRBD1 (5 bases). The CDR3 is 12 residues long. In germline, CDR1 is SNHLY, CDR2 FYNNEI. V was pared by 4 bases and J by 2 bases, with 5 bases between. CDR3 nucleotides: TGTGCCAGCAGTGGACAGAACTATGGCTACACCTTC. It specifies CASSGQNYGYTF.

This clone was detected only once. The chain links TRBV4-3 to TRBJ2-1; D remains unclear. The CDR3 is 16 residues long. Germline CDR1 is LGHNA and CDR2 is YSLEER. The germline V and J ends were trimmed by 0 bases and 1 base, with 10 bases remaining between them. The CDR3 sequence: CASSQDYHSSYNEQFF. The DNA for the CDR3 is TGCGCCAGCAGCCAAGATTATCACAGTTCCTACAATGAGCAGTTCTTC.

This clone was counted between two and nine times. V is TRBV28 and J is TRBJ1-6; D gene ambiguous. With 4 bases removed from V and 2 bases from J, the gap between germline ends came to 9 bases. The CDR3 is made up of 15 amino acids. Germline CDR1 is MDHEN and CDR2 is SYDVKM. CDR3 nucleotides: TGTGCCAGCAGTTCGGATGTAACCTATAATTCACCCCTCCACTTT. Protein: CASSSDVTYNSPLHF. Supplemented by reference TRBV28 and TRBJ1-6, the full variable domain reads DVKVTQSSRYLVKRTGEKVFLECVQDMDHENMFWYRQDPGLGLRLIYFSYDVKMKEKGDIPEGYSVSREKKERFSLILESASTNQTSMYLCASSSDVTYNSPLHFGNGTRLTVT.

The sample holds a few counts of this clone. The chain is built from TRBV2 and TRBJ2-7, with D tentatively TRBD1 (5 bases). Germline-derived CDR1 and CDR2 are SNHLY and FYNNEI. V shed 6 bases and J shed 3 bases, with 18 bases lying between them. The CDR3 totals 15 residues. This CDR3 reads CASRLRDKGLYEQYF. The CDR3 DNA reads TGTGCCAGCAGACTCCGTGACAAGGGGCTCTACGAGCAGTACTTC.

This clone was picked up a small number of times. The chain uses TRBV5-6 and TRBJ1-5; a weak D match, TRBD1 (5 bases). Trimming removed 4 bases at V and 2 bases at J, with 13 bases between. CDR3 length equals 15 residues. Per germline, CDR1 SGHDT and CDR2 YYEEEE. CDR3 in DNA: TGTGCCAGCAGCCCCGGGAGGGGAGGCAATCAGCCCCAGCATTTT. Protein sequence: CASSPGRGGNQPQHF.